A selection of T cell receptor beta chains follows, all from one sample in a study of Tregs in tolerant kidney transplant recipients. Sequencing used immunoSEQ multiplex PCR; TCRdb keeps in-frame clones, though not all of them. This sample has 55,000 to 80,000 clones, with roughly 98% found just once. The starting material was Tregs from blood, obtained before the transplant. The source is a human donor who received a combined kidney and bone marrow transplant. Both conserved end residues are part of each CDR3. D genes are given only for firm matches. Clone sizes are given selectively: once, few, many, or a class where the clone is expanded.

j_call d_call v_call cdr3_length clone_size cdr3_nt cdr3_aa
TRBJ2-3 TRBD1 TRBV6-7 16 . TGTGCCGGACGTATTATTGGACAGGGGCATAGGGATACGCAGTATTTT CAGRIIGQGHRDTQYF
TRBJ2-5 . TRBV20-1 11 . TGCAGTGCTAGGTTCTCCGAGACCCAGTACTTC CSARFSETQYF
TRBJ2-2 TRBD2 TRBV7-3 14 . TGTGCCAGCAGCTTTATCGCGGGAGCCGGGGAGCTGTTTTTT CASSFIAGAGELFF
TRBJ2-1 . TRBV20-1 10 . TGCAGTGCTAGATTAGTGGAGCAGTTCTTC CSARLVEQFF
TRBJ2-3 . TRBV6-4 14 . TGTGCCAGCAGTGACTCCTTTAGAGGAGATACGCAGTATTTT CASSDSFRGDTQYF
TRBJ2-3 TRBD2 TRBV7-8 17 . TGTGCCAGCAGCCGAAGAAGCTCTAGCGGGGGGGTTTATACGCAGTATTTT CASSRRSSSGGVYTQYF
TRBJ2-7 . TRBV28 13 once TGTGCCAGCAGTTCCCACGGGACCTACGAGCAGTACTTC CASSSHGTYEQYF
TRBJ1-5 . TRBV6-4 15 . TGTGCCAGCAGATCCCCGAGGAGGGGATCTCAGCCCCAGCATTTT CASRSPRRGSQPQHF
TRBJ1-6 . TRBV5-1 14 . TGCGCCAGCAGCTTGGACAGCTATAATTCACCCCTCCACTTT CASSLDSYNSPLHF
TRBJ2-3 . TRBV18 15 . TGTGCCAGCTCACCCCGCATAGGAGGGACAGATACGCAGTATTTT CASSPRIGGTDTQYF
TRBJ1-1 . TRBV7-3 13 once TGTGCCAGCAGCTTTGGTCGGGGAACTGAAGCTTTCTTT CASSFGRGTEAFF
TRBJ1-6 . TRBV5-1 17 . TGCGCCAGCAGCTCCTCGGGTCCTAGTATTGGGAATTCACCCCTCCACTTT CASSSSGPSIGNSPLHF
TRBJ2-7 . TRBV2 13 once TGTGCCAGCAGTGTTGCGGGGCTTGGCGAGCAGTACTTC CASSVAGLGEQYF
TRBJ1-5 . TRBV30 12 . TGTGCCTGGAACAGGGAGAGTCAGCCCCAGCATTTT CAWNRESQPQHF
TRBJ2-7 . TRBV6-1 9 . TGTGCCACCACAGGGTCGCAGTACTTC CATTGSQYF
TRBJ1-2 TRBD1 TRBV7-9 16 . TGTGCCAGCACTATCACAGGAGGGCAGGGGGTAGCTGGCTACACCTTC CASTITGGQGVAGYTF
TRBJ2-7 TRBD1 TRBV11-1 16 . TGTGCCAGCAGCTTAAAAAGGGGGACAGTGAACTACGAGCAGTACTTC CASSLKRGTVNYEQYF
TRBJ2-3 . TRBV4-1 14 . TGCGCCAGCAGCCCCACTCGTTTCCCAGATACGCAGTATTTT CASSPTRFPDTQYF
TRBJ2-2 . TRBV29-1 14 . TGCAGCGTGGCTGAAACAGGGGGGGTCGGGGAGCTGTTTTTT CSVAETGGVGELFF
TRBJ2-3 . TRBV18 15 . TGTGCCAGCTCTAGACGGACAGACCAAGGAGATACGCAGTATTTT CASSRRTDQGDTQYF
TRBJ2-3 TRBD2 TRBV7-9 18 . TGTGCCAGCAGCTTAAAACCTTTACTAGCGGGGGAGACAGATACGCAGTATTTT CASSLKPLLAGETDTQYF
TRBJ1-1 . TRBV18 15 . TGTGCCAGCTCCCCGACTAGGACTCTGAACACTGAAGCTTTCTTT CASSPTRTLNTEAFF
TRBJ2-1 TRBD1 TRBV19 16 once TGTGCCAGTGGGACCGGGACAGGGTTCTCCTACAATGAGCAGTTCTTC CASGTGTGFSYNEQFF
TRBJ1-5 TRBD1 TRBV6-6 16 once TGTGCCAGCAGCCGGGGACAGATTTATAGCAATCAGCCCCAGCATTTT CASSRGQIYSNQPQHF
TRBJ2-1 . TRBV7-3 14 . TGTGCCAGCAGCTTTAACGGGATCTCCAATGAGCAGTTCTTC CASSFNGISNEQFF
TRBJ2-3 . TRBV15 16 . TGTGCCACCAGCAGAGAAAGGGGATGGAGCACAGATACGCAGTATTTT CATSRERGWSTDTQYF
TRBJ1-3 . TRBV27 14 . TGTGCCAGCAGCCCAGGGGAAACTGGAAACACCATATATTTT CASSPGETGNTIYF
TRBJ1-1 . TRBV6-5 13 . TGTGCCAGCAGTTACCGCAGGGCCCGGGCGACTTTCTTT CASSYRRARATFF
TRBJ2-7 TRBD1 TRBV6-5 15 . TGTGCCAGCAGTTACTCGACAGGGAAGTCCTACGAGCAGTACTTC CASSYSTGKSYEQYF
TRBJ2-1 . TRBV7-2 16 . TGTGCCAGCAGCTTATTCGGGGTCCCATCCTACAATGAGCAGTTCTTC CASSLFGVPSYNEQFF
TRBJ2-5 . TRBV20-1 11 . TGCAGCTTCCTTGGAGGGGAGACCCAGTACTTC CSFLGGETQYF
TRBJ2-3 . TRBV5-1 14 . TGCGCCAGCCTTGGGGACAGGCGGGGGGATACGCAGTATTTT CASLGDRRGDTQYF
TRBJ2-7 . TRBV7-2 15 . TGTGCCAGCAGCTTTGGACAGCTAGTCTCCTACGAGCAGTACTTC CASSFGQLVSYEQYF
TRBJ1-5 TRBD1 TRBV4-2 15 . TGTGCCAGCAGCCACAGACAGGGGGCCGGGCAGCCCCAGCATTTT CASSHRQGAGQPQHF
TRBJ1-2 . TRBV14 14 . TGTGCCAGCAGCCAAAGGGGTTTTGTCTATGGCTACACCTTC CASSQRGFVYGYTF
TRBJ1-3 . TRBV4-3 16 . TGCGCCAGCAGCCAAGCGGGAACCGCGGGGGGAAACACCATATATTTT CASSQAGTAGGNTIYF
TRBJ1-2 . TRBV19 16 . TGTGCCAGTAGTATAGGACCCAGAGACAGAACCTATGGCTACACCTTC CASSIGPRDRTYGYTF
TRBJ1-1 . TRBV5-1 13 . TGCGCCAGCAGCTTCGGACAGAACACTGAAGCTTTCTTT CASSFGQNTEAFF
TRBJ2-7 . TRBV4-3 13 . TGCGCCAGCAGCCAGGGAGTCTCCTACGAGCAGTACTTC CASSQGVSYEQYF
TRBJ2-5 . TRBV25-1 14 once TGTGCCACCAGCCTCAGCGGCAGCCAAGAGACCCAGTACTTC CATSLSGSQETQYF
TRBJ2-1 . TRBV19 14 . TGTGCCAGTAGTTCACAGGGAAAAGTCAATGAGCAGTTCTTC CASSSQGKVNEQFF
TRBJ1-2 . TRBV6-5 16 once TGTGCCAGCAGTTACTCCCAGGGGCGCGGAGGCTATGGCTACACCTTC CASSYSQGRGGYGYTF
TRBJ2-7 TRBD1 TRBV28 16 once TGTGCCAGCAGATTTAACCCCGGGACAGGGAGGTACGAGCAGTACTTC CASRFNPGTGRYEQYF
TRBJ2-3 TRBD2 TRBV5-1 16 . TGCGCCAGCAGCTTAGTAGCGGGGGCTAAGGCAGATACGCAGTATTTT CASSLVAGAKADTQYF
TRBJ2-7 . TRBV7-3 16 . TGTGCCAGCAGCGTAACAGGGAATTCGGGGTCCTACGAGCAGTACTTC CASSVTGNSGSYEQYF
TRBJ1-3 . TRBV7-2 13 . TGTGCCAGCAGCCGATCGAGCGGAAACACCATATATTTT CASSRSSGNTIYF
TRBJ1-2 TRBD1 TRBV27 15 . TGTGCCAGCAAGGAGTTAGGGACAGGGATCTATGGCTACACCTTC CASKELGTGIYGYTF
TRBJ2-1 TRBD1 TRBV25-1 16 . TGTGCCAGCAGTGAATCTGGGACAGGGGAATACAATGAGCAGTTCTTC CASSESGTGEYNEQFF
TRBJ2-3 TRBD2 TRBV29-1 13 . TGCAGCGTTGTTTCCAGCGGGAGTTCGCACGACCATTTT CSVVSSGSSHDHF
TRBJ1-2 . TRBV7-9 18 . TGTGCCAGCAGCTTACTGCAATCCCAGGGGCCGGATAACTATGGCTACACCTTC CASSLLQSQGPDNYGYTF
TRBJ1-6 . TRBV7-3 13 . TGTGCCAGCAGCCCCCAATTGGGCGGGTCCCTCCACTTT CASSPQLGGSLHF
TRBJ2-7 . TRBV30 14 . TGTGCCTGGAAACCCCGGACAGTCTCCTACGAGCAGTACTTC CAWKPRTVSYEQYF
TRBJ2-7 . TRBV20-1 11 . TGCAGTACGATGACAGGCTTCGAGCAGTACTTC CSTMTGFEQYF
TRBJ1-1 . TRBV6-5 14 . TGTGCCAGCAGTTACTTCGATGGGAGCACTGAAGCTTTCTTT CASSYFDGSTEAFF
TRBJ2-2 . TRBV19 13 . TGTGCCAGTAGTATGCGGGGCACCGGGGAGCTGTTTTTT CASSMRGTGELFF